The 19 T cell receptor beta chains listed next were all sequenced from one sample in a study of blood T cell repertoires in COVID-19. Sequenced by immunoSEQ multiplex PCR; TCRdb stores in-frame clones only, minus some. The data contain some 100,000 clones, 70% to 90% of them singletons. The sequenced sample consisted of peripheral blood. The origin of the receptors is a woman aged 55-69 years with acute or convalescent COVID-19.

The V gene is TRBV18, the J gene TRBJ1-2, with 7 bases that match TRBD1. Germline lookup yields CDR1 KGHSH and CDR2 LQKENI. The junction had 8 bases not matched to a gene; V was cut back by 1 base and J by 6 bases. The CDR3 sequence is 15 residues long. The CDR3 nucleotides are TGTGCCAGCTCACCACGTGAAGGGGGCGCGAATGGCTACACCTTC. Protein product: CASSPREGGANGYTF.

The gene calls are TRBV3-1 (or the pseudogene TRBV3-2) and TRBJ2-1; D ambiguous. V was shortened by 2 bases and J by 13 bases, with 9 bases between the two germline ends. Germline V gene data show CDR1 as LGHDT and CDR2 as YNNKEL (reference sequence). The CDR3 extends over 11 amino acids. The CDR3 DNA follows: TGTGCCAGCAGCCAAAATCTAGAACAGTTCTTC. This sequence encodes CASSQNLEQFF.

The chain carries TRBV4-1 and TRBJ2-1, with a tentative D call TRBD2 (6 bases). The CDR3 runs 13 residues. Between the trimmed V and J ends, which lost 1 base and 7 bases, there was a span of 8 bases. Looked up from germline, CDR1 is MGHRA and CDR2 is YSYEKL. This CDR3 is CASSQGLVNEQFF. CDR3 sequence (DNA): TGCGCCAGCAGCCAAGGACTAGTGAATGAGCAGTTCTTC.

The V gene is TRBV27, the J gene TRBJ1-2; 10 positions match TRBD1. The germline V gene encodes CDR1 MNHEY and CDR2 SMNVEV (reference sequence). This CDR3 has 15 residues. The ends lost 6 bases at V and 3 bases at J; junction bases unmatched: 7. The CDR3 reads CASRLTGGAYYGYTF. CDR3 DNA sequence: TGTGCCAGCAGACTGACAGGGGGCGCTTACTATGGCTACACCTTC.

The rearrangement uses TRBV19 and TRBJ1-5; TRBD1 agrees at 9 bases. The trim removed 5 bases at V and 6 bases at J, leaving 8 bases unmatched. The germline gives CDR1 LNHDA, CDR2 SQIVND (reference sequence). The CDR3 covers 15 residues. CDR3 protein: CASSFPGQGGQPQHF. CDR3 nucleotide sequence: TGTGCCAGTAGTTTCCCGGGACAGGGCGGTCAGCCCCAGCATTTT.

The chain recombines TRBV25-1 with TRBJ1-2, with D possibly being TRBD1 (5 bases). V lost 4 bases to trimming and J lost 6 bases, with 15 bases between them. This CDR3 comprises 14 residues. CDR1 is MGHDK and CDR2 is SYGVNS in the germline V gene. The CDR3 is CASSGVGGVDGYTF. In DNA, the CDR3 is TGTGCCAGCAGTGGCGTCGGGGGAGTGGATGGCTACACCTTC.

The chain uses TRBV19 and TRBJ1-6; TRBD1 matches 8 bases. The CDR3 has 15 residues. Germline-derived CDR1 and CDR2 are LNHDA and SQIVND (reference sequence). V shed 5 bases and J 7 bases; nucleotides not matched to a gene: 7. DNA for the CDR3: TGTGCCAGTAGTCGTGGACAGGGAGGCAATTCACCCCTCCACTTT. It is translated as CASSRGQGGNSPLHF. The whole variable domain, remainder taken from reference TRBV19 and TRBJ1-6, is DGGITQSPKYLFRKEGQNVTLSCEQNLNHDAMYWYRQDPGQGLRLIYYSQIVNDFQKGDIAEGYSVSREKKESFPLTVTSAQKNPTAFYLCASSRGQGGNSPLHFGNGTRLTVT.

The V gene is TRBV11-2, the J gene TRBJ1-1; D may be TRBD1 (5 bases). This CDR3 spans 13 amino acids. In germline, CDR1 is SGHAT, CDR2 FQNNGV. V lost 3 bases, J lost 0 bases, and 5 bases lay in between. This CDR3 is CASSLDMNTEAFF. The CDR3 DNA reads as TGTGCCAGCAGCTTGGACATGAACACTGAAGCTTTCTTT.

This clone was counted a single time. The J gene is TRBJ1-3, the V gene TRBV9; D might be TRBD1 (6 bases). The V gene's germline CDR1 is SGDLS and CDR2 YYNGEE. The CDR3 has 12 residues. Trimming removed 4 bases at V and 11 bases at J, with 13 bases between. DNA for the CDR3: TGTGCCAGCAGCACCAGGGACACCGCCATATATTTT. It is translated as CASSTRDTAIYF.

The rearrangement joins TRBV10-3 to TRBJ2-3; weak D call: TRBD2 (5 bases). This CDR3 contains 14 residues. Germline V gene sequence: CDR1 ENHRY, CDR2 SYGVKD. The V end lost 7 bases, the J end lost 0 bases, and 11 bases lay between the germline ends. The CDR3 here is CAITPGSSTDTQYF. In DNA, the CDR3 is TGTGCCATCACCCCGGGAAGTAGCACAGATACGCAGTATTTT.

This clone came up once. CDR3 in amino acids: CASSVDSYTGELFF. For the CDR3, the DNA is TGTGCCAGCAGCGTAGACAGCTACACCGGGGAGCTGTTTTTT. This chain uses TRBV9 with TRBJ2-2; the D is unclear. The CDR3 is 14 amino acids. Trimming left V 0 bases short and J 3 bases short, with 6 bases between. The germline CDR1 and CDR2 sequences are SGDLS and YYNGEE.

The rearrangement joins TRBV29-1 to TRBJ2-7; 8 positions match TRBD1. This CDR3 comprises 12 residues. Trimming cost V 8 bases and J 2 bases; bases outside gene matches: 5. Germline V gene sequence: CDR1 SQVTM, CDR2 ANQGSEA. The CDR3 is CSTRTGPYEQYF. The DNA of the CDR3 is TGCAGCACTCGGACAGGGCCCTACGAGCAGTACTTC.

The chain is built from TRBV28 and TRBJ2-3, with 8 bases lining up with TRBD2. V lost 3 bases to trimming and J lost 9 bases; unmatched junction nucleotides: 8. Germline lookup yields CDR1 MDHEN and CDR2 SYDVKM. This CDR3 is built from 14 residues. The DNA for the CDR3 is TGTGCCAGCAGTTTGGGACTAGTTCTAGACACGCAGTATTTT. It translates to CASSLGLVLDTQYF. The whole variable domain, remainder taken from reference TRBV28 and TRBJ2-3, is DVKVTQSSRYLVKRTGEKVFLECVQDMDHENMFWYRQDPGLGLRLIYFSYDVKMKEKGDIPEGYSVSREKKERFSLILESASTNQTSMYLCASSLGLVLDTQYFGPGTRLTVL.

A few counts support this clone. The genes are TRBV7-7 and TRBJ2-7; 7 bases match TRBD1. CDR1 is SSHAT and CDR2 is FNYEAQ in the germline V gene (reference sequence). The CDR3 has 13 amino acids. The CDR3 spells CASSSDRTYEQYV. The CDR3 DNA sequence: TGTGCTAGCAGCTCGGACAGGACCTACGAGCAGTACGTC.

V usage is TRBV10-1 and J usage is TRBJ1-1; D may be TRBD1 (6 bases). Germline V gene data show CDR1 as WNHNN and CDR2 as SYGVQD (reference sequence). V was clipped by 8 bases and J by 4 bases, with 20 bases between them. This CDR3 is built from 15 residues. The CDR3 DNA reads TGCGCCAGCCCAGACCTGACGGGACACCTCACTGAAGCTTTCTTT. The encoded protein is CASPDLTGHLTEAFF.

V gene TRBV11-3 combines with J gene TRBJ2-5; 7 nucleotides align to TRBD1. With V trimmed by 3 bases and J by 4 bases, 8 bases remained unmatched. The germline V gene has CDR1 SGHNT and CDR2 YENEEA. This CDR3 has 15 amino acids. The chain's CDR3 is CASSLGRQGTETQYF. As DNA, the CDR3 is TGTGCCAGCAGCTTGGGCCGACAGGGAACAGAGACCCAGTACTTC. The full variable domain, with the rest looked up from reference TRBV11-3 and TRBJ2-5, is EAGVVQSPRYKIIEKKQPVAFWCNPISGHNTLYWYLQNLGQGPELLIRYENEEAVDDSQLPKDRFSAERLKGVDSTLKIQPAELGDSAVYLCASSLGRQGTETQYFGPGTRLLVL.

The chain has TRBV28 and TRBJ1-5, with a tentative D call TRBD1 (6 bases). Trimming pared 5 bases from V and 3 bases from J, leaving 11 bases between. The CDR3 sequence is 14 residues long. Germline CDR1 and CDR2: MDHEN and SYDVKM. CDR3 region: CASSHQGNNQPQHF. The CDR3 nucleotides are TGTGCCAGCAGTCATCAGGGGAACAATCAGCCCCAGCATTTT.

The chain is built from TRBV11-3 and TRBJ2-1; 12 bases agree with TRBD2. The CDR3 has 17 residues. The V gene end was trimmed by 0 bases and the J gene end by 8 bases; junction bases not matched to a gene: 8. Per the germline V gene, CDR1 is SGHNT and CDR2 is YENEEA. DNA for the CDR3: TGTGCCAGCAGCTTAGAGGCCCTAGCGGGAGGGGGGGATGAGCAGTTCTTC. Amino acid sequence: CASSLEALAGGGDEQFF.

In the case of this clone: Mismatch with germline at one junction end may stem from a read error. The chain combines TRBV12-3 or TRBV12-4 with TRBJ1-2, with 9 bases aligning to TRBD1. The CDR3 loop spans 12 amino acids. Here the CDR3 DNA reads TGTGCCAGCAGTTTAAGTCCGGGACAGGGTCACTTC. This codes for CASSLSPGQGHF.